The clone carrying this T cell receptor beta chain was counted only a few times. V dropped 6 bases and J dropped 8; count of bases not matched to a gene: 16. CDR3 size: 16 residues. CDR1 is KGHSH and CDR2 is LQKENI in the germline V gene. The record originates from a study of T cell changes during pregnancy in multiple sclerosis. Clones were sequenced by immunoSEQ multiplex PCR, and TCRdb holds only the in-frame ones, with some missing. The data contain around 63,000 clones, 91% of them singletons. V usage is TRBV18 and J usage is TRBJ1-3; 7 bases agree with TRBD1. This specimen consisted of peripheral blood, obtained in the third trimester of pregnancy. The source of this sequence is a female donor in good health, enrolled as a control in a pregnancy study. The CDR3 DNA sequence: TGTGCCAGCTCCGGACTGTCGATCGCCGACAGGGACACCATATATTTT. It yields the protein CASSGLSIADRDTIYF.